Each of the 13 T cell receptor beta chains below was sequenced from the same sample in a study of cytomegalovirus exposure and HLA in healthy donors. Assay used: immunoSEQ multiplex PCR; TCRdb lists only in-frame clones, some missing. The sample yields roughly 150,000 clones, roughly nine tenths seen once. Specimen: PBMCs. Every receptor here comes from a woman between 18 and 30 years old in good health and CMV-seropositive.

The V gene is TRBV5-1, the J gene TRBJ2-7; D is perhaps TRBD1 (6 bases). The CDR3 is 14 residues long. Germline assignment: CDR1 SGHRS and CDR2 YFSETQ. V was clipped by 3 bases and J by 3 bases, with 13 bases between them. Here the CDR3 DNA reads TGCGCCAGCAGCTCAGGACAGTTGAGCTACGAGCAGTACTTC. It specifies CASSSGQLSYEQYF.

This chain uses TRBV2 with TRBJ1-5; 7 bases agree with TRBD1. The length of the CDR3 is 15 residues. CDR1 and CDR2 from the germline V gene are SNHLY and FYNNEI. V dropped 5 bases and J dropped 3; count of bases not matched to a gene: 7. Here the CDR3 DNA reads TGTGCCAGCAGTCCCGAACAGGGGACCAATCAGCCCCAGCATTTT. Its translation is CASSPEQGTNQPQHF. Looking up the rest from reference TRBV2 and TRBJ1-5 gives the full variable domain: EPEVTQTPSHQVTQMGQEVILRCVPISNHLYFYWYRQILGQKVEFLVSFYNNEISEKSEIFDDQFSVERPDGSNFTLKIRSTKLEDSAMYFCASSPEQGTNQPQHFGDGTRLSIL.

DNA for the CDR3: TGTGCCAGCAGCCGAAGCCTTACTAGCGGGACGAACACCGGGGAGCTGTTTTTT. Translation: CASSRSLTSGTNTGELFF. The chain has TRBV27 and TRBJ2-2; 10 nucleotides match TRBD2. After removal of 6 bases from V and 0 bases from J, the junction contained 10 bases not matched to a gene. The length of the CDR3 is 18 residues. Germline assignment: CDR1 MNHEY and CDR2 SMNVEV (reference sequence).

The V and J genes are TRBV6-1 and TRBJ1-4; 7 bases align to TRBD1. The CDR3 has 15 residues. Germline values: CDR1 MNHNS, CDR2 SASEGT. V dropped 5 bases and J dropped 4; count of bases not matched to a gene: 7. The CDR3 protein is CASSTDRDDNEKLFF. As DNA, the CDR3 is TGTGCCAGCAGTACAGACAGGGACGATAATGAAAAACTGTTTTTT.

The chain recombines TRBV12-5 with TRBJ1-5, with D tentatively TRBD1 (5 bases). CDR3 size: 16 residues. Trimming removed 7 bases at V and 3 bases at J, with 19 bases between. Germline values: CDR1 LGHNT, CDR2 FRNRAP. The CDR3 coding sequence is TGTGCTAGTGACCATTCAGGGTTTTCGTCCAATCAGCCCCAGCATTTT. The encoded protein is CASDHSGFSSNQPQHF.

The rearrangement uses TRBV5-8 and TRBJ1-5; D remains unclear. The CDR3 consists of 12 residues. The germline CDR1 and CDR2 sequences are SGHTS and YDEGEE. Trimming shortened V by 1 base and J by 5 bases, and 4 bases separated the two germline ends. CDR3 amino acids: CASSLLYQPQHF. The CDR3 DNA is TGTGCCAGCAGCTTGCTTTATCAGCCCCAGCATTTT.

This sequence joins TRBV6-1 and TRBJ2-1; 7 bases match TRBD2. CDR3 length equals 20 residues. The J segment lost 5 bases and the V segment lost 1 base, leaving 20 bases of the junction unmatched. Germline values: CDR1 MNHNS, CDR2 SASEGT. DNA for the CDR3: TGTGCCAGCAGTGAAGGGGTGGCGGGAGCCCCCCGAGTGCGGAACAATGAGCAGTTCTTC. Translated: CASSEGVAGAPRVRNNEQFF.

The chain has TRBV19 and TRBJ2-7; D may be TRBD2 (6 bases). The V gene's germline CDR1 is LNHDA and CDR2 SQIVND (reference sequence). V was clipped by 9 bases and J by 6 bases, with 21 bases between them. The CDR3 is 14 residues long. CDR3 nucleotides: TGTGCCAGCCGGGGGACTCCGAGACAGAGCGAGCAGTACTTC. Translation gives CASRGTPRQSEQYF. The full variable domain, completed using reference TRBV19 and TRBJ2-7, is DGGITQSPKYLFRKEGQNVTLSCEQNLNHDAMYWYRQDPGQGLRLIYYSQIVNDFQKGDIAEGYSVSREKKESFPLTVTSAQKNPTAFYLCASRGTPRQSEQYFGPGTRLTVT.

The chain combines TRBV7-9 with TRBJ1-3; 7 bases are a match to TRBD1. There are 15 residues in the CDR3. CDR1 and CDR2 (germline): SEHNR, FQNEAQ (reference sequence). The trim removed 3 bases at V and 0 bases at J, leaving 2 bases unmatched. Here the CDR3 DNA reads TGTGCCAGCAGCTTGGACAGGCACTCTGGAAACACCATATATTTT. This encodes CASSLDRHSGNTIYF.

The chain employs TRBV2 and TRBJ2-5, with 8 bases matching TRBD2. CDR1 is SNHLY and CDR2 is FYNNEI in the germline V gene. This CDR3 comprises 15 residues. With V trimmed by 9 bases and J by 4 bases, 13 bases remained unmatched. CDR3 amino acids: CASTAPAGVGETQYF. The CDR3 bases are TGTGCCAGTACCGCCCCAGCGGGAGTTGGAGAGACCCAGTACTTC.

The chain is built from TRBV6-5 and TRBJ1-5; 7 positions match TRBD1. The CDR3 totals 14 residues. J lost 6 bases, V lost 5 bases, and 7 bases had no gene match. Germline lookup yields CDR1 MNHEY and CDR2 SVGAGI. CDR3 DNA: TGTGCCAGCAGTCAAGCAGGGGGTCTTCAGCCCCAGCATTTT. It yields the protein CASSQAGGLQPQHF.

The chain employs TRBV7-9 and TRBJ1-2; D may be TRBD1 (6 bases). CDR3 length: 15 amino acids. V lost 1 base, J lost 4 bases, and 13 bases lay in between. In germline, CDR1 is SEHNR, CDR2 FQNEAQ (reference sequence). CDR3 in amino acids: CASSLVQGYGYGYTF. Written as DNA, the CDR3 is TGTGCCAGCAGCTTAGTACAGGGTTACGGCTATGGCTACACCTTC.

The J gene is TRBJ2-2, the V gene TRBV27; the match to TRBD1 covers 8 bases. Germline V gene lookup returns CDR1 MNHEY and CDR2 SMNVEV (reference sequence). CDR3 length: 18 residues. Unmatched junction bases numbered 13, after V lost 4 bases and J lost 3 bases. The CDR3 region is CASSYLLDRVGDTGELFF. CDR3 DNA: TGTGCCAGCAGTTACCTCTTGGACAGGGTAGGTGACACCGGGGAGCTGTTTTTT.